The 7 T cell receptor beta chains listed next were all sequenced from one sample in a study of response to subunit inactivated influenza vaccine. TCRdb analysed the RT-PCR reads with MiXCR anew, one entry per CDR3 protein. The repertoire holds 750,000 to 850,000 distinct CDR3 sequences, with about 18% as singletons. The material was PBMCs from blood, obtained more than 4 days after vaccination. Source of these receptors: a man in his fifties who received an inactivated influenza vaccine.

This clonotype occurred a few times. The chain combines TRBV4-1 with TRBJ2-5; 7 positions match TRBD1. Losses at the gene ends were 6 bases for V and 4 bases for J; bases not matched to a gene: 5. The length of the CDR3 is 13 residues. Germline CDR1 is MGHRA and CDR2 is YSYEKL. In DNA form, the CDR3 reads TGCGCCAGCAGGGAACAGGGGTCAGAGACCCAGTACTTC. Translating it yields CASREQGSETQYF.

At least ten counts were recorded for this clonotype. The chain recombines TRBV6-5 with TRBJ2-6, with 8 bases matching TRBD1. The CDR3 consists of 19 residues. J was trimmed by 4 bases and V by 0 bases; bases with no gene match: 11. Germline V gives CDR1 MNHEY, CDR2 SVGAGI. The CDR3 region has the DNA TGTGCCAGCAGTTACTCGTTCAGACAGGGGATTACGGGGGCCAACGTCCTGACTTTC. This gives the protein CASSYSFRQGITGANVLTF.

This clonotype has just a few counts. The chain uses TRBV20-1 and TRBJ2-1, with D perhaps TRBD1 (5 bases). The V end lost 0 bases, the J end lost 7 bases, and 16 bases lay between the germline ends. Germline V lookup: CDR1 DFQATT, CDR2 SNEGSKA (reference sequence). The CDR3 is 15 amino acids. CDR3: CSARDYRGQINEQFF. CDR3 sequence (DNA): TGCAGTGCTAGAGATTATAGGGGTCAGATAAATGAGCAGTTCTTC.

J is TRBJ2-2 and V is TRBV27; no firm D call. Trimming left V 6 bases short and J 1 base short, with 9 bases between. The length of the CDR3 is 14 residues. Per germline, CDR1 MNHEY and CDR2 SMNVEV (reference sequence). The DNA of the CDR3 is TGTGCCAGCAGAAACGGGTGGAACACCGGGGAGCTGTTTTTT. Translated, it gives CASRNGWNTGELFF.

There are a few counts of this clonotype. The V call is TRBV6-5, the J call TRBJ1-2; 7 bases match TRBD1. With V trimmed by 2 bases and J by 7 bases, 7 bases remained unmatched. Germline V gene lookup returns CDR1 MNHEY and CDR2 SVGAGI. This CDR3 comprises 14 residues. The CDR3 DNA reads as TGTGCCAGCAGTTACGCAACAGGGGTTGGTGGCTACACCTTC. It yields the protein CASSYATGVGGYTF.

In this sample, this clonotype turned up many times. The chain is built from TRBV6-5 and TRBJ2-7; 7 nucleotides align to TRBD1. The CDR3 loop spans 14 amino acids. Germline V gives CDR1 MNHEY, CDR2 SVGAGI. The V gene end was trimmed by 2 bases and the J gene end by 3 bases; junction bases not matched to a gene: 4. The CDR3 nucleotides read TGTGCCAGCAGTTACCAGGCAGGGGGCTACGAGCAGTACTTC. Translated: CASSYQAGGYEQYF.

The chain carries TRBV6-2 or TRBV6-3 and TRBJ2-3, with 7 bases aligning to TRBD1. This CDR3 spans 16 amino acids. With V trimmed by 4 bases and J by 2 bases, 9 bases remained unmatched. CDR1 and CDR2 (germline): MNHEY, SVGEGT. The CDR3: CASSFQTGSNTDTQYF. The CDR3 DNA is TGTGCCAGCAGTTTCCAGACAGGGAGCAACACAGATACGCAGTATTTT.